This entry concerns a single T cell receptor beta chain. The source of the sample is a study of cytomegalovirus exposure and HLA in healthy donors. PCR employed 60 Vbeta and 13 Jbeta primers. Produced via immunoSEQ multiplex PCR; TCRdb's table is partial and in-frame only. The sample holds under 200,000 clones, roughly 75% seen once. Germline lookup yields CDR1 SGHRS and CDR2 YFSETQ. V gave up 3 bases and J gave up 0 bases, with 10 bases separating them. The CDR3 extends over 15 amino acids. This clonotype was sampled from a man aged 40-49 years in good health and CMV-seronegative. The rearrangement uses TRBV5-1 and TRBJ2-1; perhaps TRBD1 as D (5 bases). Sequences were obtained from PBMCs. CDR3 bases: TGCGCCAGCAGCTCGGACACGAGCTCCTACAATGAGCAGTTCTTC. Its translation is CASSSDTSSYNEQFF.